The sequence of this T cell receptor beta chain was determined in a study of T cells in Graves' hyperthyroidism and ophthalmopathy. There were TCR beta CDR3 regions amplified from RNA transcripts. Researchers ran a first-round RT-PCR on the TCR CDR3 using the HTBI primer set. TCRdb fed the multiplex PCR reads into MiXCR, producing one record per CDR3 protein. The sample has fewer than 700,000 distinct CDR3 sequences, more than 15% seen once. The sample comprised blood. This sequence was found in a woman under 30 with Graves' ophthalmopathy.

The CDR3 here is CASSSPHTTKEGYNEQFF. CDR3 DNA sequence: TGTGCCAGCAGCTCACCTCATACCACTAAAGAGGGCTACAATGAGCAGTTCTTC. This rearrangement joins TRBV5-6 to TRBJ2-1; a possible D gene is TRBD2 (5 bases). Trimming removed 3 bases at V and 3 bases at J, with 22 bases between. CDR3 length: 18 residues. Germline V gene data show CDR1 as SGHDT and CDR2 as YYEEEE.